This TCR beta chain was retrieved from a study of blood T cells in healthy people across ages. Study results and caveats: In the absence of known donor CMV status, changes in expanded clonotypes were possibly confounded. Among T cells, TCR beta diversity per million cells dropped roughly linearly as age rose.

As concerns this clonotype: Its antigen remains unknown.

The CDR3 spans 14 residues. Looked up from germline, CDR1 is LGHNA and CDR2 is YSLEER. A J-beta primer mix and a sample-barcoded 5' primer were used in a second PCR of roughly 6 to 11 cycles. Each cDNA molecule received a tag from a template-switch adaptor that had 12 random nucleotides. TCRdb reprocessed the 5' RACE reads with MiXCR, giving one entry per CDR3 protein. The table shows 550,000 to 800,000 distinct CDR3 sequences, with 21% occurring only once. No fewer than 7 million PBMCs went into each sample. The sequence derives from a man between 65 and 85 years old in good health. The source material was blood. The chain has TRBV4-3 and TRBJ2-5; D perhaps matches TRBD2 (5 bases). The assigned J gene may be wrong: the sequence end matches TRBJ2-1 better. The CDR3 region is CASSRTSALDEQFF. The DNA for the CDR3 is TGCGCCAGCAGCCGAACTAGTGCTCTGGATGAGCAGTTCTTC.